The 32 T cell receptor beta chains reported below all come from one sample, sequenced in a study of control samples from healthy donors and cancer patients. Assay used: immunoSEQ multiplex PCR; TCRdb lists only in-frame clones, some missing. The sample has about 150,000 clones, over 85% seen once. Input material: blood. The receptor source for this set is a young man in good health.

The gene calls are TRBV28 and TRBJ1-1, with D uncertain. V was clipped by 6 bases and J by 1 base, with 6 bases between them. Germline CDR1 MDHEN, CDR2 SYDVKM. CDR3 length: 12 residues. In DNA, the CDR3 is TGTGCCAGCAGCTCAACGAACACTGAAGCTTTCTTT. Its translation is CASSSTNTEAFF.

The rearrangement uses TRBV6-5 and TRBJ2-7; unclear D gene. The V gene lost 8 bases and the J gene lost 4 bases, with 9 bases spanning the gap. CDR3 length equals 11 residues. Germline CDR1 is MNHEY and CDR2 is SVGAGI. The CDR3 DNA follows: TGTGCCAGCGGTAAGGGATACGAGCAGTACTTC. Residues: CASGKGYEQYF.

The rearrangement uses TRBV10-1 and TRBJ2-3, with 12 bases lining up with TRBD2. CDR1 and CDR2 from the germline V gene are WNHNN and SYGVQD (reference sequence). J gave up 1 base and V 6 bases, and 11 bases lay outside the gene matches. The CDR3 is 18 residues long. The CDR3 loop is CASRAPGTSGSGTDTQYF. In DNA form, the CDR3 reads TGCGCCAGCAGAGCACCCGGGACTAGCGGGTCAGGCACAGATACGCAGTATTTT.

The rearrangement joins TRBV7-2 to TRBJ1-4, with a weak D call TRBD1 (5 bases). Germline-derived CDR1 and CDR2 are SGHTA and FQGNSA. The CDR3 spans 15 residues. Trimming took 2 bases from V and 7 from J, leaving 14 bases between them. CDR3 sequence (DNA): TGTGCCAGCAGCTTAACGGGGAGCGGGGGTGAAAAACTGTTTTTT. Translated, it gives CASSLTGSGGEKLFF.

J is TRBJ1-1 and V is TRBV25-1, with D possibly matching TRBD1 (6 bases). Germline V CDR1 and CDR2: MGHDK, SYGVNS. The CDR3 is made up of 11 amino acids. The V end was cut by 11 bases, the J end by 8 bases, with 15 bases between. The CDR3 DNA reads as TGTGCCTATGACAGGTTCGGAGAAGCTTTCTTT. Residues: CAYDRFGEAFF.

The chain joins TRBV5-6 to TRBJ2-5; TRBD2 matches at 7 bases. The CDR3 runs 14 residues. CDR1 is SGHDT and CDR2 is YYEEEE in the germline V gene. V gave up 4 bases and J gave up 5 bases; unmatched junction bases: 8. The CDR3 sequence is CASSPWTRYETQYF. In DNA, the CDR3 is TGTGCCAGCAGCCCGTGGACTAGATACGAGACCCAGTACTTC.

This chain connects TRBV10-3 to TRBJ1-6; D is unresolved. Germline V gene lookup returns CDR1 ENHRY and CDR2 SYGVKD. V lost 3 bases, J lost 0 bases, and 12 bases lay in between. This CDR3 is built from 17 residues. The CDR3 region is CAISEVARSSYNSPLHF. In DNA form, the CDR3 reads TGTGCCATCAGTGAAGTTGCACGAAGCTCCTATAATTCACCCCTCCACTTT.

This chain joins TRBV2 and TRBJ1-6; 7 nucleotides line up with TRBD1. Germline V gene data show CDR1 as SNHLY and CDR2 as FYNNEI. Trimming removed 10 bases from V and 14 bases from J; junction bases left unmatched: 11. This CDR3 is 12 amino acids long. The CDR3 loop reads CATTGEDDTLHF. For the CDR3, the DNA is TGTGCCACTACAGGGGAAGATGACACCCTCCACTTT.

The V call is TRBV7-9, the J call TRBJ2-5; D is unresolved. V shed 5 bases and J shed 5 bases, with 18 bases lying between them. CDR3 length equals 15 residues. Germline V gene lookup returns CDR1 SEHNR and CDR2 FQNEAQ (reference sequence). The CDR3: CASSLEAGFLETQYF. CDR3 nucleotides: TGTGCCAGCAGCCTCGAAGCTGGATTTTTGGAGACCCAGTACTTC. Drawing the rest from reference TRBV7-9 and TRBJ2-5, the complete variable domain is DTGVSQNPRHKITKRGQNVTFRCDPISEHNRLYWYRQTLGQGPEFLTYFQNEAQLEKSRLLSDRFSAERPKGSFSTLEIQRTEQGDSAMYLCASSLEAGFLETQYFGPGTRLLVL.

CDR3 amino acids: CASRGRPSYEQYF. CDR3 coding DNA: TGTGCCAGTCGGGGCAGGCCCTCCTACGAGCAGTACTTC. V is TRBV2 and J is TRBJ2-7; D tentatively fits TRBD1 or TRBD2 (5 bases each). Trimming removed 9 bases from V and 0 bases from J, with 12 bases in between. The CDR3 runs to 13 residues. Germline V CDR1 and CDR2: SNHLY, FYNNEI.

V and J are TRBV3-1 (or the pseudogene TRBV3-2) and TRBJ1-2; no reliable D call. Trimming shortened V by 0 bases and J by 7 bases, and 12 bases separated the two germline ends. CDR3 length equals 14 residues. Germline V CDR1 and CDR2: LGHDT, YNNKEL (reference sequence). The CDR3 spells CASSQDQDWFGYTF. CDR3 DNA sequence: TGTGCCAGCAGCCAAGATCAGGATTGGTTTGGCTACACCTTC.

CDR3 in amino acids: CASSPIQGPYEQYF. CDR3 coding DNA: TGTGCCAGCTCACCGATACAGGGCCCCTACGAGCAGTACTTC. This chain connects TRBV18 to TRBJ2-7, with TRBD1 as a possible D gene (6 bases). CDR3 size: 14 residues. Germline-derived CDR1 and CDR2 are KGHSH and LQKENI. V was shortened by 3 bases and J by 2 bases, with 11 bases between the two germline ends.

The V call is TRBV3-1 (or the pseudogene TRBV3-2), the J call TRBJ2-5, with 9 bases identical to TRBD2. CDR3 size: 16 residues. Trimming took 4 bases from V and 6 from J; bases not matched to a gene: 12. From germline, CDR1 is LGHDT and CDR2 YNNKEL (reference sequence). As DNA, the CDR3 is TGTGCCAGCAGCCCTACGGGGCGGGGGGGCCCCCAGACCCAGTACTTC. Amino acids: CASSPTGRGGPQTQYF.

In DNA, the CDR3 is TGCGCCAGCAGCCAGGGGAAGACTGAAGCTTTCTTT. Translation: CASSQGKTEAFF. This sequence joins TRBV5-1 and TRBJ1-1, with D possibly being TRBD1 (6 bases). V was shortened by 4 bases and J by 5 bases, with 9 bases between the two germline ends. Germline CDR1 and CDR2: SGHRS and YFSETQ. The CDR3 runs 12 residues.

The rearrangement links TRBV10-2 to TRBJ1-1, with 8 nucleotides matching TRBD1. V shed 6 bases, J shed 1 base, and the junction held 1 base outside the gene matches. The germline V gene encodes CDR1 WSHSY and CDR2 SAAADI. This CDR3 is 13 amino acids long. In nucleotides, the CDR3 is TGCGCCAGCAGGGACAGGGAGAACACTGAAGCTTTCTTT. As protein: CASRDRENTEAFF.

This chain connects TRBV6-5 to TRBJ2-1, with 8 bases lining up with TRBD1. Trimming removed 8 bases from V and 7 bases from J; junction bases left unmatched: 10. Germline lookup yields CDR1 MNHEY and CDR2 SVGAGI. CDR3 size: 14 residues. CDR3 DNA: TGTGCCAGCGGGACAGGCGGCTTGGGGAATGAGCAGTTCTTC. Translation gives CASGTGGLGNEQFF.

The genes are TRBV10-3 and TRBJ2-1, with TRBD1 matching over 9 bases. The V gene end was trimmed by 3 bases and the J gene end by 8 bases; junction bases not matched to a gene: 11. The CDR3 spans 16 residues. Germline V gene sequence: CDR1 ENHRY, CDR2 SYGVKD. The CDR3 bases are TGTGCCATCAGTGACTCGGGACAGGGAAGGTCCGATGAGCAGTTCTTC. Translating gives CAISDSGQGRSDEQFF.

V usage is TRBV7-2 and J usage is TRBJ2-5; TRBD2 matches 7 bases. Germline lookup yields CDR1 SGHTA and CDR2 FQGNSA. J gave up 5 bases and V 7 bases, and 7 bases lay outside the gene matches. This CDR3 is built from 13 residues. CDR3 residues: CASNIRGDETQYF. The CDR3 DNA sequence: TGTGCCAGCAACATTCGGGGGGACGAGACCCAGTACTTC.

The chain uses TRBV18 and TRBJ2-5, with TRBD1 matching over 7 bases. The germline CDR1 and CDR2 sequences are KGHSH and LQKENI. The V segment lost 4 bases and the J segment 5 bases; nucleotides outside the gene matches: 4. The CDR3 has 13 amino acids. The DNA for the CDR3 is TGTGCCAGCTCACTAGACAGGGAGGAGACCCAGTACTTC. This sequence encodes CASSLDREETQYF.

This rearrangement joins TRBV27 to TRBJ1-3, with unresolved D. The CDR3 loop spans 14 amino acids. Germline V lookup: CDR1 MNHEY, CDR2 SMNVEV (reference sequence). Trimming shortened V by 8 bases and J by 0 bases, and 11 bases separated the two germline ends. The CDR3 protein is CASRPGNSGNTIYF. The CDR3 nucleotides read TGTGCCAGCCGTCCCGGGAACTCTGGAAACACCATATATTTT.

The J gene is TRBJ2-5, the V gene TRBV5-1; D gene ambiguous. The CDR3 sequence is 14 residues long. Germline V gives CDR1 SGHRS, CDR2 YFSETQ. V gave up 0 bases and J gave up 5 bases, with 11 bases separating them. CDR3 sequence: CASSLGPNGETQYF. The CDR3 nucleotides are TGCGCCAGCAGCTTGGGCCCGAACGGCGAGACCCAGTACTTC.

The chain combines TRBV25-1 with TRBJ1-4, with D perhaps matching TRBD1 (5 bases). Trimming stripped 6 bases from V and 6 bases from J, with 14 bases between. Germline CDR1 MGHDK, CDR2 SYGVNS. The CDR3 loop spans 14 amino acids. CDR3 region: CASSTGAGDEKLFF. DNA of the CDR3: TGTGCCAGCAGCACAGGTGCGGGGGATGAAAAACTGTTTTTT.

CDR3 sequence (DNA): TGTGCCAGCAGTTTTACTGGAGTAGCCAAAAACATTCAGTACTTC. It yields the protein CASSFTGVAKNIQYF. This chain links TRBV28 with TRBJ2-4; D not resolved. Germline CDR1 reads MDHEN; CDR2 reads SYDVKM. The length of the CDR3 is 15 residues. Trimming stripped 3 bases from V and 0 bases from J, with 9 bases between.

This chain links TRBV5-1 with TRBJ2-1; D is possibly TRBD2 (5 bases). The CDR3 has 14 residues. Trimming removed 2 bases at V and 7 bases at J, with 13 bases between. Germline lookup yields CDR1 SGHRS and CDR2 YFSETQ. CDR3: CASSLGGSGNEQFF. The CDR3 DNA reads as TGCGCCAGCAGCTTAGGTGGGAGTGGTAATGAGCAGTTCTTC.

This chain joins TRBV18 and TRBJ1-1; D remains ambiguous. The CDR3 sequence is 12 residues long. Germline-derived CDR1 and CDR2 are KGHSH and LQKENI. Between the trimmed V and J ends, which lost 2 bases and 7 bases, there was a span of 8 bases. The DNA for the CDR3 is TGTGCCAGCTCACCAGGGTACGGTGAAGCTTTCTTT. Protein: CASSPGYGEAFF.

About this clone: One end of the junction does not line up with germline, which may come from a read error. The V gene is TRBV7-7, the J gene TRBJ2-7, with D maybe TRBD1 (6 bases). The germline CDR1 and CDR2 sequences are SSHAT and FNYEAQ (reference sequence). The CDR3 length is 14 residues. CDR3 DNA sequence: TGTGCTAGCAGTATCAGGGGCTTCGCCTACGAGCAGTACTTC. Translating it yields CASSIRGFAYEQYF.

For the CDR3, the DNA is TGTGCCAGCAGTTCACCTCCGGGACAGGGTGGCGAGACCCAGTACTTC. Protein: CASSSPPGQGGETQYF. The chain combines TRBV6-5 with TRBJ2-5; TRBD1 matches at 9 bases. Trimming at V came to 4 bases and at J to 5 bases, leaving 11 bases not matched to a gene. The CDR3 length is 16 residues. The germline V gene encodes CDR1 MNHEY and CDR2 SVGAGI.

The sample holds one count of this clone. In DNA form, the CDR3 reads TGTGCCAGCAGTCCAGGGGATTATAATTCACCCCTCCACTTT. Its protein is CASSPGDYNSPLHF. This chain connects TRBV7-9 to TRBJ1-6; tentative D call: TRBD1 (6 bases). Germline V gene sequence: CDR1 SEHNR, CDR2 FQNEAQ (reference sequence). The CDR3 is made up of 14 amino acids. Trimming cost V 6 bases and J 4 bases, with 10 bases left between them.

The chain recombines TRBV19 with TRBJ2-1; a possible D gene is TRBD2 (5 bases). V was pared by 4 bases and J by 8 bases, with 15 bases between. Germline V gene sequence: CDR1 LNHDA, CDR2 SQIVND (reference sequence). The CDR3 has 14 residues. The DNA for the CDR3 is TGTGCCAGTAGTACCCAGGCACTAGGAGATGAGCAGTTCTTC. Protein: CASSTQALGDEQFF.

V usage is TRBV5-1 and J usage is TRBJ2-1; TRBD2 matches 14 bases. The CDR3 is made up of 15 amino acids. Germline-derived CDR1 and CDR2 are SGHRS and YFSETQ. V lost 3 bases and J lost 15; bases outside the gene matches: 11. The CDR3 spells CASSSGLAGVGSRFF. CDR3 nucleotide sequence: TGCGCCAGCAGCTCGGGACTAGCGGGAGTTGGGTCTCGGTTCTTC.

This chain uses TRBV19 with TRBJ1-4; no clear D gene. CDR1 LNHDA and CDR2 SQIVND come from the germline V gene (reference sequence). V was cut by 6 bases and J by 0 bases, with 11 bases left in between. The CDR3 has 15 residues. The CDR3 loop reads CASSVGESTNEKLFF. DNA of the CDR3: TGTGCCAGTAGCGTAGGAGAGTCAACTAATGAAAAACTGTTTTTT.

The CDR3 sequence is CASSWTDVNTEAFF. CDR3 DNA sequence: TGCGCCAGCAGTTGGACGGATGTGAACACTGAAGCTTTCTTT. V and J are TRBV4-1 and TRBJ1-1; D is undetermined. The CDR3 spans 14 residues. The germline CDR1 and CDR2 sequences are MGHRA and YSYEKL. The V end lost 6 bases, the J end lost 0 bases, and 11 bases lay between the germline ends.